This TCR beta chain was obtained from a study of CD4+ T cells in melanoma. Broader study findings: A reported correlation linked neoantigen-specific CD4+ T cells to CD8+, macrophage and B cell function. Diverse differentiation states were reported for melanoma neoantigen-specific CD4+ T cells.

Trimming took off 5 bases at V and 7 bases at J, with 12 bases between the two ends. This CDR3 spans 12 amino acids. Germline assignment: CDR1 SGHTA and CDR2 FQGNSA. Concerning this clone itself: As yet, its antigen is unknown.

Produced via immunoSEQ multiplex PCR; TCRdb's table is partial and in-frame only. The sample has nearly 50,000 clones; 80% to 90% are singletons. Sequencing input: peripheral blood. The rearrangement links TRBV7-2 to TRBJ2-7; unclear D gene. This clonotype was sampled from a human donor with melanoma. Written as DNA, the CDR3 is TGTGCCAGCAGCCTAGAGCTCAGAGAGCAGTACTTC. Translating gives CASSLELREQYF.